This T cell receptor (beta chain) was observed in a study of OX40 agonist ivuxolimab in advanced cancers. Study as a whole: Ivuxolimab, which patients received intravenously every 2 weeks, was dosed at 0.01 to 10 mg/kg. Study results and limitations: Compared with others, partial responders at 0.1-3.0 mg/kg displayed clonal expansion among the lowest. Certain nonresponders additionally had low normalized T-cell clonal expansion.

It was autoimmune disease history or systemic immunosuppression that excluded patients. As to this clone: Its antigen is as yet unknown.

Germline CDR1 is MDHEN and CDR2 is SYDVKM. V was clipped by 3 bases and J by 7 bases; unmatched bases: 9. CDR3 length: 18 amino acids. TCRdb keeps only in-frame clones here, not all; method: immunoSEQ multiplex PCR. The table lists about 79,000 clones, 75% to 95% of them singletons. Sequenced material: CD4+ or CD8+ T cells sorted from blood, taken in a trial of the OX40 agonist ivuxolimab. This sequence was found in an adult with an advanced solid tumor such as melanoma, head and neck, liver or kidney cancer. The chain employs TRBV28 and TRBJ2-1, with 16 bases lining up with TRBD2. The CDR3 DNA follows: TGTGCCAGCAGTTTGCCGGGACTAGCGGGAGGGATTGAGAATGAGCAGTTCTTC. This sequence encodes CASSLPGLAGGIENEQFF.